The rows below give T cell receptor beta chains drawn from one sample of a study of PD-1 blockade in classical Hodgkin lymphoma. Data came from immunoSEQ multiplex PCR; TCRdb stores just in-frame clones and leaves some out. The sample lists about 25,000 clones, around 94% occurring once. The sample taken for sequencing was peripheral blood mononuclear cells (PBMCs). The receptors derive from a human donor with classical Hodgkin lymphoma. The CDR3 runs from the conserved cysteine through the conserved F or W. Size values are once, few and many counts, or a class for expanded clones, and some rows have none.

j_call: TRBJ2-1; v_call: TRBV2; clone_size: .; cdr3_aa: CASSGQAGDEQFF
j_call: TRBJ2-1; v_call: TRBV7-6; clone_size: .; cdr3_aa: CASSLGASGSLTEQFF
j_call: TRBJ2-3; v_call: TRBV6-6; clone_size: .; cdr3_aa: CASRNYVSTDTQYF
j_call: TRBJ2-3; v_call: TRBV5-1; clone_size: .; cdr3_aa: CASSLGGLASTDTQYF
j_call: TRBJ2-7; v_call: TRBV7-2; clone_size: .; cdr3_aa: CASSFTDLYEQYF
j_call: TRBJ2-5; v_call: TRBV5-1; clone_size: .; cdr3_aa: CASSTGTIGGETQYF
j_call: TRBJ1-5; v_call: TRBV30; clone_size: .; cdr3_aa: CAWSLQGAQPQHF
j_call: TRBJ2-1; v_call: TRBV27; clone_size: .; cdr3_aa: CASSFPGGASATNEQFF
j_call: TRBJ2-1; v_call: TRBV7-9; clone_size: .; cdr3_aa: CASSPGGSNEQFF
j_call: TRBJ2-5; v_call: TRBV29-1; clone_size: .; cdr3_aa: CSTSRDRPGETQYF
j_call: TRBJ2-2; v_call: TRBV10-3; clone_size: .; cdr3_aa: CAHRGSRDTGELFF
j_call: TRBJ2-2; v_call: TRBV6-5; clone_size: .; cdr3_aa: CASRLGAQNTGELFF
j_call: TRBJ2-1; v_call: TRBV2; clone_size: .; cdr3_aa: CASRKGTGPSNEQFF
j_call: TRBJ1-5; v_call: TRBV5-8; clone_size: .; cdr3_aa: CASSGGTGNQPQHF
j_call: TRBJ2-4; v_call: TRBV6-1; clone_size: .; cdr3_aa: CASSEAAGTTIQGIQYF
j_call: TRBJ1-2; v_call: TRBV7-2; clone_size: once; cdr3_aa: CASSLSTPDRAGAGTF
j_call: TRBJ2-2; v_call: TRBV5-1; clone_size: .; cdr3_aa: CATPVSGELFF
j_call: TRBJ1-1; v_call: TRBV30; clone_size: .; cdr3_aa: CAWSFARNTEAFF
j_call: TRBJ2-2; v_call: TRBV10-3; clone_size: .; cdr3_aa: CAISPTGLTNTGELFF
j_call: TRBJ2-7; v_call: TRBV7-9; clone_size: .; cdr3_aa: CASSLINVGVYEQYF
j_call: TRBJ1-1; v_call: TRBV29-1; clone_size: few; cdr3_aa: CSVQTPPSTEAFF
j_call: TRBJ2-1; v_call: TRBV7-2; clone_size: .; cdr3_aa: CASSLGMGYNEQFF
j_call: TRBJ2-5; v_call: TRBV2; clone_size: .; cdr3_aa: CASMLDLQETQYF
j_call: TRBJ1-2; v_call: TRBV5-6; clone_size: once; cdr3_aa: CASSPDRKSLFNYGYTF
j_call: TRBJ1-4; v_call: TRBV18; clone_size: .; cdr3_aa: CASSPRRLSIATNKKLFF
j_call: TRBJ2-1; v_call: TRBV11-3; clone_size: .; cdr3_aa: CASSFSTSKGNEQFF
j_call: TRBJ1-1; v_call: TRBV5-1; clone_size: .; cdr3_aa: CASSLGDRDTEAFF
j_call: TRBJ1-5; v_call: TRBV19; clone_size: few; cdr3_aa: CASSGQPQHF
j_call: TRBJ2-2; v_call: TRBV4-3; clone_size: once; cdr3_aa: CASRGPSNTGELFF
j_call: TRBJ2-3; v_call: TRBV5-1; clone_size: .; cdr3_aa: CVSSWLPGQGTDTQYF
j_call: TRBJ2-3; v_call: TRBV10-2; clone_size: once; cdr3_aa: CASSGLNLDTQYF
j_call: TRBJ2-6; v_call: TRBV6-1; clone_size: .; cdr3_aa: CASSERRAGANVLTF
j_call: TRBJ2-7; v_call: TRBV30; clone_size: .; cdr3_aa: CAWSVGSGSEQYF
j_call: TRBJ2-7; v_call: TRBV2; clone_size: .; cdr3_aa: CASSEIDEQYF
j_call: TRBJ1-1; v_call: TRBV19; clone_size: .; cdr3_aa: CASKLRGRNTEAFF
j_call: TRBJ1-1; v_call: TRBV2; clone_size: .; cdr3_aa: CASSEMEGTEAFF
j_call: TRBJ1-2; v_call: TRBV19; clone_size: .; cdr3_aa: CASSQPGGRYGYTF
j_call: TRBJ1-1; v_call: TRBV6-5; clone_size: once; cdr3_aa: CASSFYQLGAKTEAFF
j_call: TRBJ2-3; v_call: TRBV5-4; clone_size: once; cdr3_aa: CASSLAVAGTDTQYF
j_call: TRBJ2-2; v_call: TRBV7-8; clone_size: .; cdr3_aa: CASSLNPSGGTGELFF
j_call: TRBJ1-2; v_call: TRBV4-1; clone_size: .; cdr3_aa: CASSQGTPWGSGYTF